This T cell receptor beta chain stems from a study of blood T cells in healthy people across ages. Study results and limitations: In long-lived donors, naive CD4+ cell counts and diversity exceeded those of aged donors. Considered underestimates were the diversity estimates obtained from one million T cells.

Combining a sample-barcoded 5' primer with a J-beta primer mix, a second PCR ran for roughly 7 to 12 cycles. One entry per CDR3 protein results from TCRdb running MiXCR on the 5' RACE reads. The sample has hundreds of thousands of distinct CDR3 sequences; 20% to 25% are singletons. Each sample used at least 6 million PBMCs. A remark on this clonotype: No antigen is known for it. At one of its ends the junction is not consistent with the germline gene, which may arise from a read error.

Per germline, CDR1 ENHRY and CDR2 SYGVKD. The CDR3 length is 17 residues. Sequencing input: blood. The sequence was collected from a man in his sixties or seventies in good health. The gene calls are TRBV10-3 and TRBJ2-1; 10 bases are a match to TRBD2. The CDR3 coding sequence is TGTGCCATCAGAGAGTCGACGGCTAGCGGGAGTCAGGGGGAGCAGTTCTTC. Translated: CAIRESTASGSQGEQFF.